These 12 T cell receptor beta chains came from one sample sequenced in a study of PD-1 blockade in classical Hodgkin lymphoma. Each of the patients experienced relapse following autologous stem cell transplantation, and their brentuximab vedotin exposure differed. Profiled with immunoSEQ multiplex PCR; TCRdb holds only in-frame clones, not every one. The table shows about 40,000 clones, with 60% to 85% occurring only once. Sequenced material: peripheral blood mononuclear cells (PBMCs), taken at baseline. All receptors come from a human donor with classical Hodgkin lymphoma.

V gene TRBV11-3 combines with J gene TRBJ2-5, with 7 bases matching TRBD1. The CDR3 is 18 amino acids. CDR1 and CDR2 (germline): SGHNT, YENEEA. V shed 0 bases, J shed 0 bases, and the junction held 10 bases outside the gene matches. This CDR3 reads CASSLEGLRQGHQETQYF. The DNA for the CDR3 is TGTGCCAGCAGCTTAGAAGGTCTGAGACAGGGCCACCAAGAGACCCAGTACTTC. Full variable domain (outside the CDR3, taken from reference TRBV11-3 and TRBJ2-5): EAGVVQSPRYKIIEKKQPVAFWCNPISGHNTLYWYLQNLGQGPELLIRYENEEAVDDSQLPKDRFSAERLKGVDSTLKIQPAELGDSAVYLCASSLEGLRQGHQETQYFGPGTRLLVL.

This sequence joins TRBV14 and TRBJ2-6; either TRBD1 or TRBD2 may fit D (5 bases each). Germline V CDR1 and CDR2: SGHDN, FVKESK. The CDR3 extends over 19 amino acids. V was shortened by 1 base and J by 0 bases, with 16 bases between the two germline ends. The CDR3 DNA sequence: TGTGCCAGCAGCCAAGGATCTGGGGGATACTACTCTGGGGCCAACGTCCTGACTTTC. Translation: CASSQGSGGYYSGANVLTF.

The rearrangement joins TRBV9 to TRBJ2-7; TRBD1 aligns across 8 bases. Germline lookup yields CDR1 SGDLS and CDR2 YYNGEE. This CDR3 has 14 amino acids. Trimming took 4 bases from V and 5 from J; bases not matched to a gene: 8. CDR3 coding DNA: TGTGCCAGCAGCCCGCGACAGGGGCCTGACGAGCAGTACTTC. It is translated as CASSPRQGPDEQYF.

The rearrangement links TRBV5-1 to TRBJ2-1; 9 bases agree with TRBD1. J lost 9 bases, V lost 2 bases, and 9 bases had no gene match. CDR1 SGHRS and CDR2 YFSETQ come from the germline V gene. The CDR3 consists of 15 residues. CDR3 in amino acids: CASSLPGQGILEQFF. CDR3 nucleotides: TGCGCCAGCAGCTTACCGGGACAGGGTATTCTTGAGCAGTTCTTC. Variable domain in full (rest from reference TRBV5-1 and TRBJ2-1): KAGVTQTPRYLIKTRGQQVTLSCSPISGHRSVSWYQQTPGQGLQFLFEYFSETQRNKGNFPGRFSGRQFSNSRSEMNVSTLELGDSALYLCASSLPGQGILEQFFGPGTRLTVL.

In this sample, this clone turned up a few times. The V call is TRBV19, the J call TRBJ1-1, with 7 bases aligning to TRBD1. CDR3 length: 16 amino acids. V lost 3 bases and J lost 4; bases outside the gene matches: 11. Germline V gene lookup returns CDR1 LNHDA and CDR2 SQIVND (reference sequence). The CDR3 nucleotides read TGTGCCAGTAGTATCTCCTCGACAGGGTTGGGCACTGAAGCTTTCTTT. Amino acid sequence: CASSISSTGLGTEAFF.

V usage is TRBV5-8 and J usage is TRBJ1-1, with a tentative D call TRBD1 (6 bases). The CDR3 is 12 amino acids. Trimming cost V 7 bases and J 5 bases, with 12 bases left between them. The germline gives CDR1 SGHTS, CDR2 YDEGEE. CDR3 in amino acids: CASPGARTEAFF. The CDR3 nucleotides read TGTGCCAGCCCGGGGGCGAGAACTGAAGCTTTCTTT. The full variable domain, completed using reference TRBV5-8 and TRBJ1-1, is EAGVTQSPTHLIKTRGQQATLRCSPISGHTSVYWYQQALGLGLQFLLWYDEGEERNRGNFPPRFSGRQFPNYSSELNVNALELEDSALYLCASPGARTEAFFGQGTRLTVV.

The chain recombines TRBV6-5 with TRBJ1-2; D is unclear. This CDR3 region has 11 residues. V was cut by 7 bases and J by 0 bases, with 3 bases left in between. Germline CDR1 MNHEY, CDR2 SVGAGI. The DNA for the CDR3 is TGTGCCAGCATAACTAACTATGGCTACACCTTC. Its protein product is CASITNYGYTF.

The chain couples TRBV27 to TRBJ1-5, with a weak D call TRBD1 (6 bases). The length of the CDR3 is 15 residues. The V gene's germline CDR1 is MNHEY and CDR2 SMNVEV (reference sequence). V shed 6 bases and J shed 7 bases, with 19 bases lying between them. CDR3 nucleotide sequence: TGTGCCAGCAGGTTACAGGGTGTAGGTTTCCAGCCCCAGCATTTT. Translating gives CASRLQGVGFQPQHF.

As regards this clone: Being one base from a much bigger clone, this may be a read error. This CDR3 is also generated by other DNA sequences in the sample. This chain links TRBV9 with TRBJ2-2; D not certain. This CDR3 has 12 amino acids. Germline-derived CDR1 and CDR2 are SGDLS and YYNGEE. V lost 4 bases and J lost 2, with 3 bases in between. DNA for the CDR3: TGTGCCAGCAGCCTCAACACCGGGGAGCTGTTTTTT. This translates into CASSLNTGELFF.

V and J are TRBV5-6 and TRBJ2-7; the D call may be TRBD1 or TRBD2 (5 bases each). CDR1 and CDR2 (germline): SGHDT, YYEEEE. Trimming left V 1 base short and J 7 bases short, with 18 bases between. This CDR3 has 15 amino acids. The CDR3 DNA follows: TGTGCCAGCAGCTTGACGGCGGCGTCGTGGGGGGAGCAGTACTTC. Protein: CASSLTAASWGEQYF.

J is TRBJ2-7 and V is TRBV27; 8 positions match TRBD1. The V gene's germline CDR1 is MNHEY and CDR2 SMNVEV (reference sequence). V lost 6 bases to trimming and J lost 2 bases; unmatched junction nucleotides: 9. This CDR3 contains 15 residues. The CDR3 is CASRIGTGPTYEQYF. The CDR3 nucleotides are TGTGCCAGCAGAATCGGGACAGGCCCCACCTACGAGCAGTACTTC.

This chain connects TRBV6-5 to TRBJ1-2; a weak D match, TRBD1 (5 bases). Germline assignment: CDR1 MNHEY and CDR2 SVGAGI. Trimming cost V 5 bases and J 3 bases, with 13 bases left between them. The CDR3 has 14 residues. In DNA form, the CDR3 reads TGTGCCAGCAGTCACACACAGGTTCACTATGGCTACACCTTC. As protein: CASSHTQVHYGYTF.